This paragraph covers one T cell receptor (beta chain) sequence. What it binds is unknown. The PCR contained 60 Vbeta and 13 Jbeta primers. Libraries were prepared by immunoSEQ multiplex PCR; TCRdb keeps only in-frame clonotypes and omits some of them. This sample has some 150,000 clones, with 75% to 85% found just once. The record originates from a study of cytomegalovirus exposure and HLA in healthy donors. General observations from the study: Later work showed greater clonal expansion in HLA-associated TCR beta chains than in equally common others.

The CDR3 has 17 amino acids. With 4 bases clipped from V and 3 bases from J, the junction kept 11 bases outside the gene matches. The germline gives CDR1 LNHDA, CDR2 SQIVND (reference sequence). Sequencing was carried out using PBMCs. This receptor was taken from a woman aged 45-60 years in good health and CMV-seronegative. The J gene is TRBJ2-5, the V gene TRBV19, with 10 bases identical to TRBD2. CDR3 loop: CASSTRGSGGLEETQYF. The CDR3 DNA reads TGTGCCAGTAGTACCCGGGGTAGCGGGGGGTTGGAAGAGACCCAGTACTTC. Full variable domain (remainder filled in from reference TRBV19 and TRBJ2-5): DGGITQSPKYLFRKEGQNVTLSCEQNLNHDAMYWYRQDPGQGLRLIYYSQIVNDFQKGDIAEGYSVSREKKESFPLTVTSAQKNPTAFYLCASSTRGSGGLEETQYFGPGTRLLVL.